Sequencing of this TCR beta chain was carried out in a study of human T cells and chemical hapten exposure. Study observations and caveats: Donors, who had alopecia, may show an immune response that differs from healthy people's.

Looked up from germline, CDR1 is DFQATT and CDR2 is SNEGSKA (reference sequence). The CDR3 length is 15 residues. With V trimmed by 5 bases and J by 2 bases, 9 bases remained unmatched. This clonotype came up many times. Its antigen remains unidentified. It was the library that attached unique molecular identifiers to individual cDNA molecules. TCRdb processed the RACE reads anew with MiXCR; each CDR3 protein has one entry. Among some 350,000 distinct CDR3 sequences, around 7% were seen once, and the ten largest hold more than 7%. Time point denoted: patch test 1, 2 weeks after DPC sensitization. Sample treatment: therapeutic diphenylcyclopropenone sensitization with weekly scalp DPC.

Sample: whole blood, taken in connection with sensitization to the hapten diphenylcyclopropenone (DPC). The sequence was obtained from a young woman with alopecia areata. Some clones in this sample may be carry-over from other donors' samples. The chain couples TRBV20-1 to TRBJ2-7; 10 bases line up with TRBD2. The CDR3 protein is CSASSGGAITYEQYF. The DNA of the CDR3 is TGCAGTGCTTCCAGCGGGGGGGCCATCACCTACGAGCAGTACTTC.